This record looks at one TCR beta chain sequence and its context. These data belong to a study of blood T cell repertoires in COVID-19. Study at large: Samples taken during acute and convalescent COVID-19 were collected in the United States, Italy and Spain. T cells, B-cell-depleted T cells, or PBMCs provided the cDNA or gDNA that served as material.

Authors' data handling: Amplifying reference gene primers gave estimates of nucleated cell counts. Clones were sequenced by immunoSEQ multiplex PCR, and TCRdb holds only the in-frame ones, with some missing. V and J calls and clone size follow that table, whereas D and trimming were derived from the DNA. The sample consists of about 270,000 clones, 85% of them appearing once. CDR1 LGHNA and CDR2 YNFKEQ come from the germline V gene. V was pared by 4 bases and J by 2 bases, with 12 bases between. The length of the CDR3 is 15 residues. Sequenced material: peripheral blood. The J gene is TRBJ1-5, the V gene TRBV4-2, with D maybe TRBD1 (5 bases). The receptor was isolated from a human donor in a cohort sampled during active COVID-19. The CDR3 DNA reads TGTGCCAGCAGCCTCGGTGTACAGGGCAATCAGCCCCAGCATTTT. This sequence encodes CASSLGVQGNQPQHF.